The clone carrying this TCR beta chain was observed a handful of times. Its cognate antigen is unknown. Since all of the isolated RNA was reverse transcribed, expressed TCRB transcripts were what got sequenced. Profiled with immunoSEQ multiplex PCR; TCRdb holds only in-frame clones, not every one. The sample records approximately 84,000 clones, 30% to 35% being singletons. This CDR3 has 15 residues. Trimming removed 4 bases from V and 4 bases from J; junction bases left unmatched: 5. Germline values: CDR1 SGHNT, CDR2 YENEEA. The data derive from a study of beta chain features in type 1 diabetes. Study findings and constraints: There was a moderate but significant shortening of TCRB CDR3s in all four CD4+ subsets of Type 1 diabetes patients.

V usage is TRBV11-3 and J usage is TRBJ2-5, with 11 bases identical to TRBD2. The source material was stem cell memory CD4+ T cells from blood. This clonotype originated in a woman aged 18 to 35 in good health. In DNA, the CDR3 is TGTGCCAGCAGCTCACTAGCGGGAGTGAGAGAGACCCAGTACTTC. Translating gives CASSSLAGVRETQYF. Supplemented by reference TRBV11-3 and TRBJ2-5, the full variable domain reads EAGVVQSPRYKIIEKKQPVAFWCNPISGHNTLYWYLQNLGQGPELLIRYENEEAVDDSQLPKDRFSAERLKGVDSTLKIQPAELGDSAVYLCASSSLAGVRETQYFGPGTRLLVL.